Below, one TCR beta chain is given with its context. Its antigen specificity is not known. There are no base qualities to consult, and no much larger clone falls within one base. These data belong to a study of blood T cell repertoires in COVID-19 (dated by TCRdb to 2020 to 2021). A note on the overall study: The collaborator samples originated in the United States, Italy and Spain and spanned the acute and convalescent phases of COVID-19. A freely available public database, intended as a resource for researchers studying the immune response to SARS-CoV-2, is where the repertoires were released. Nearly every sample came with metadata listing a de-identified subject ID, COVID-19 status, age in years and sex. Samples were obtained from the ongoing ImmuneRACE study (first 160 participants) and from 1,200 or so subjects provided by 6 global collaborators. The material from the prospective study consisted of cDNA or gDNA derived from T cells, B-cell-depleted T cells, or PBMCs. Where HLA class I and class II types were available, the types were taken from metadata supplied by the sample provider, not from assay-based typing. Subjects who had been exposed to COVID-19, were actively infected with it, or had recovered from it provided the deeply sampled blood TCRbeta repertoires that made up the dataset. Results and caveats for the whole study, not just this receptor: The quantity of clinical and demographic metadata differed by source and by participant and was supplied without curation.

The immunoSEQ Assay, a bias-controlled multiplex PCR, was used to amplify TCRbeta CDR3 regions from genomic DNA. The source study handled its data this way. The number of nucleated cells in each sample was estimated by amplification of reference gene primers within the assay. Sequence reads were collapsed and filtered to measure the absolute abundance of every unique TCRbeta CDR3 rearrangement. For each sample, productive Simpson clonality was calculated by taking the square root of Simpson's diversity index across productive rearrangements. TCRdb holds this immuneACCESS table with in-frame rearrangements only. Some clones are missing; in checked studies, unresolved V genes explain under half, and the rest has no known cause. Clone size and V and J calls were adopted from that table, with D and trimming inferred from the DNA. This sample is represented by around 140,000 clones; around 89% of them were singletons. In total, the top ten clones hold less than 2.5% of the sample.

The CDR3 has 13 amino acids, counting the end cysteine and phenylalanine. The entry retains the CDR3 DNA only, 39 bases that are in frame from base 1. A distance of 10 bases separates the germline ends of V and J, which lose 1 base and 4 bases respectively. CDR1 and CDR2, per the germline V gene, are SQVTM and ANQGSEA. Whole blood was collected in K2EDTA tubes by collaborating institutions according to the institutions' own protocols. For TCRbeta analysis, collaborators shipped samples as frozen whole blood, isolated PBMCs, or DNA extracted from either of those sample types. Sequenced material: peripheral blood. The receptor was isolated from a man aged 65 to 79 with active COVID-19. The receptor chain draws on TRBV29-1 and TRBJ1-2; no D gene can be assigned with confidence. The CDR3 region: CSVEGESLYGYTF. The nucleotide sequence is given as TGCAGCGTTGAAGGAGAGAGCCTCTATGGCTACACCTTC. With the rest looked up from the reference TRBV29-1 and TRBJ1-2 genes rather than sequenced, the full variable domain is SAVISQKPSRDICQRGTSLTIQCQVDSQVTMMFWYRQQPGQSLTLIATANQGSEATYESGFVIDKFPISRPNLTFSTLTVSNMSPEDSSIYLCSVEGESLYGYTFGSGTRLTVV.